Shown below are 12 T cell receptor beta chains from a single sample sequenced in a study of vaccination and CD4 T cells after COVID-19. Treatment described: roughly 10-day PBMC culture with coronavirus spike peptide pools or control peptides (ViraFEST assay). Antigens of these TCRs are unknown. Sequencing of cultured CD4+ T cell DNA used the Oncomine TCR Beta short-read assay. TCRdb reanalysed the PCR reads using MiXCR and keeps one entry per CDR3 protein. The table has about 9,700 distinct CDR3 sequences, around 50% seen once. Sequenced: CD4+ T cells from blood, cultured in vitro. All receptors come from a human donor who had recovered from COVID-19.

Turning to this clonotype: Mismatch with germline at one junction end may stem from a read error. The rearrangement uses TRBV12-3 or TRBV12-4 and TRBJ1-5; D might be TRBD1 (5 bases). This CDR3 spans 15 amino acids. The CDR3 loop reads CASTLRAGGESPQHF. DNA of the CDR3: TGTGCCAGCACTTTAAGGGCCGGGGGAGAGAGTCCCCAGCATTTT.

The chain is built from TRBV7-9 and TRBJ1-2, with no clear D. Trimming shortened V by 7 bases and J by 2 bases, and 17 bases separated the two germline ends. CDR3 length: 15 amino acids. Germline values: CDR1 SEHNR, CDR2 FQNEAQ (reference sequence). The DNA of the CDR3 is TGTGCCAGCACGCTATATCCCTATCCGAACTATGGCTACACCTTC. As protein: CASTLYPYPNYGYTF.

This chain's CDR3 is CASSPSGQALNTEAFF. CDR3 nucleotide sequence: TGTGCCAGCTCACCATCGGGACAGGCCCTGAACACTGAAGCTTTCTTT. The chain combines TRBV18 with TRBJ1-1; 8 nucleotides line up with TRBD1. CDR1 and CDR2 (germline): KGHSH, LQKENI. CDR3 length: 16 amino acids. V trimming: 2 bases; J trimming: 0 bases; junction bases outside the gene matches: 5.

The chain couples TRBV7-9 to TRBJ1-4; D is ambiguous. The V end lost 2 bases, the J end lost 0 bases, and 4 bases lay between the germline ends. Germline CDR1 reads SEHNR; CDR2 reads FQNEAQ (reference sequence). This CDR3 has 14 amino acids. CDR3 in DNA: TGTGCCAGCAGCTTACGGGCAACTAATGAAAAACTGTTTTTT. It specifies CASSLRATNEKLFF.

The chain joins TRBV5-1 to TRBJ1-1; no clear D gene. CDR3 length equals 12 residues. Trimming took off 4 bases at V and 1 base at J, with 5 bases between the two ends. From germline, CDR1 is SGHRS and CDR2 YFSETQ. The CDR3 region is CASSQPNTEAFF. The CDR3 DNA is TGCGCCAGCAGCCAACCGAACACTGAAGCTTTCTTT.

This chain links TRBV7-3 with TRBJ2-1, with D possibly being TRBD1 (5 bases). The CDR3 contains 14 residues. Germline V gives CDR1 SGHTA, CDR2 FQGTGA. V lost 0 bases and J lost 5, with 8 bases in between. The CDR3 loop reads CASSLTGLNNEQFF. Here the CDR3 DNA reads TGTGCCAGCAGCTTAACGGGGCTGAACAATGAGCAGTTCTTC.

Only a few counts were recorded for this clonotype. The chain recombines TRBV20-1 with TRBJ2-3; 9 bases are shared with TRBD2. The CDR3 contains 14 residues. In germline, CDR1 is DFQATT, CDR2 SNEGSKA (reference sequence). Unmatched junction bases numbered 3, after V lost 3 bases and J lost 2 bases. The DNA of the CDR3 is TGCAGTGCTAGGTCTAGCGGGACCACAGATACGCAGTATTTT. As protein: CSARSSGTTDTQYF.

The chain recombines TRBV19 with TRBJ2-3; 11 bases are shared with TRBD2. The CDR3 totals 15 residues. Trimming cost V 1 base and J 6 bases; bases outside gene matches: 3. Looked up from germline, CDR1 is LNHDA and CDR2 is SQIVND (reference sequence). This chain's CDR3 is CASSIGSSGRDTQYF. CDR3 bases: TGTGCCAGTAGTATAGGATCTAGCGGGAGGGATACGCAGTATTTT.

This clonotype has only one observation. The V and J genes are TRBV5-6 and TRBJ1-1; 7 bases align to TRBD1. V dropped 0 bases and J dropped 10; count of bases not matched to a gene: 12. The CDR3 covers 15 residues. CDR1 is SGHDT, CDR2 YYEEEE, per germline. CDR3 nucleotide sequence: TGTGCCAGCAGCTTGGTGAGACAGGGCGTGCTGGGAGCTTTCTTT. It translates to CASSLVRQGVLGAFF.

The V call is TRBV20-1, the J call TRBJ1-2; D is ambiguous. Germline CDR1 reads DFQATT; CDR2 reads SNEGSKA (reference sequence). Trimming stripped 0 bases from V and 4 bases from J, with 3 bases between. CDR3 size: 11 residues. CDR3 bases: TGCAGTGCTAGAGATGGCTATGGCTACACCTTC. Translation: CSARDGYGYTF.

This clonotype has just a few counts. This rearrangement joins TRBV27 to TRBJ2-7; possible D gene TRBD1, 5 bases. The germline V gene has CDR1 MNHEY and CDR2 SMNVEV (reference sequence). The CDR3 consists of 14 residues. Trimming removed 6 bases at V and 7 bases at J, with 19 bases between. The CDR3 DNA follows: TGTGCCAGCAGACCCCGGTCAGGGCAACTAGAGCAGTACTTC. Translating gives CASRPRSGQLEQYF.

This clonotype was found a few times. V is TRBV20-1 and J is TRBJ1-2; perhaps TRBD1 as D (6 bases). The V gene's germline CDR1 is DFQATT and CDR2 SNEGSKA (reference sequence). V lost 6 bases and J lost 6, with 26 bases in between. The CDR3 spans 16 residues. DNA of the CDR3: TGCAGTGCCCCGGTCCAGGGGCAGAGGGCTACGCATGGCTACACCTTC. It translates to CSAPVQGQRATHGYTF.